The next 21 T cell receptor beta chains were all read from a single sample in a study of T cells in Graves' hyperthyroidism and ophthalmopathy. Amplification of TCR beta CDR3 regions was performed using RNA transcripts as template. Carried out on the TCR CDR3, a first-round RT-PCR used the HTBI primer set. Via MiXCR, TCRdb re-called the multiplex PCR reads, giving one row per CDR3 protein. The table shows about 480,000 distinct CDR3 sequences, with less than 25% occurring only once. Sequences were obtained from blood. Source of these receptors: a woman in her 70s with Graves' ophthalmopathy.

This chain connects TRBV28 to TRBJ2-1; 13 nucleotides agree with TRBD2. There are 17 residues in the CDR3. Trimming removed 6 bases from V and 2 bases from J; junction bases left unmatched: 7. CDR1 and CDR2 (germline): MDHEN, SYDVKM. The chain's CDR3 is CASRPGTSGAPYNEQFF. The CDR3 nucleotides read TGTGCCAGCAGGCCCGGGACTAGCGGGGCTCCCTACAATGAGCAGTTCTTC.

The chain joins TRBV7-9 to TRBJ1-2; unclear D gene. The CDR3 spans 13 residues. CDR1 and CDR2 from the germline V gene are SEHNR and FQNEAQ (reference sequence). Trimming took 1 base from V and 5 from J, leaving 8 bases between them. The CDR3 loop is CASSLESQYGYTF. In DNA form, the CDR3 reads TGTGCCAGCAGCTTAGAGTCACAGTATGGCTACACCTTC.

The chain is built from TRBV7-9 and TRBJ1-4; perhaps TRBD1 as D (6 bases). The CDR3 is 15 residues long. CDR1 and CDR2 from the germline V gene are SEHNR and FQNEAQ (reference sequence). V was trimmed by 1 base and J by 7 bases, leaving 13 bases between them. CDR3 DNA: TGTGCCAGCAGCTTAGATGGGACATCGGGTGAAAAACTGTTTTTT. Translation gives CASSLDGTSGEKLFF.

The chain combines TRBV6-2 or TRBV6-3 with TRBJ2-7, with TRBD2 identical over 7 bases. CDR3 length: 15 amino acids. V shed 6 bases and J 3 bases; nucleotides not matched to a gene: 11. Germline lookup yields CDR1 MNHEY and CDR2 SVGEGT. In DNA, the CDR3 is TGTGCCAGCAGCCCCCCCCAGGGAGGGGTCTACGAGCAGTACTTC. It translates to CASSPPQGGVYEQYF.

This clonotype has at least ten counts. J is TRBJ1-5 and V is TRBV15; 8 bases match TRBD1. This CDR3 region has 15 residues. Germline V CDR1 and CDR2: LNHNV, YYDKDF (reference sequence). V shed 3 bases, J shed 6 bases, and the junction held 7 bases outside the gene matches. The CDR3 protein is CATSREQGVTQPQHF. The CDR3 region has the DNA TGTGCCACCAGCAGGGAACAGGGGGTCACTCAGCCCCAGCATTTT.

This clonotype was counted at least ten times. The J gene is TRBJ1-1, the V gene TRBV2; the D gene is possibly TRBD1 (5 bases). The V and J ends lost 7 bases and 0 bases respectively, with 9 bases between them. CDR3 length: 13 amino acids. CDR1 SNHLY and CDR2 FYNNEI come from the germline V gene. CDR3 coding DNA: TGTGCCAGCACTGGGGGGGTGAACACTGAAGCTTTCTTT. Its protein is CASTGGVNTEAFF.

This clonotype was detected only a few times. The CDR3 loop reads CASSRRDMHYNEQFF. In DNA form, the CDR3 reads TGTGCCAGCAGCCGAAGAGACATGCACTACAATGAGCAGTTCTTC. The genes are TRBV11-2 and TRBJ2-1; D is uncertain. The germline gives CDR1 SGHAT, CDR2 FQNNGV. The CDR3 consists of 15 residues. The V gene lost 5 bases and the J gene lost 3 bases, with 14 bases spanning the gap. The full variable domain, rest sourced from reference TRBV11-2 and TRBJ2-1, is EAGVAQSPRYKIIEKRQSVAFWCNPISGHATLYWYQQILGQGPKLLIQFQNNGVVDDSQLPKDRFSAERLKGVDSTLKIQPAKLEDSAVYLCASSRRDMHYNEQFFGPGTRLTVL.

This clonotype was observed many times. This chain connects TRBV6-1 to TRBJ2-2; TRBD1 agrees at 11 bases. Germline V gives CDR1 MNHNS, CDR2 SASEGT. J gave up 4 bases and V 6 bases, and 4 bases lay outside the gene matches. This CDR3 comprises 15 residues. CDR3 in DNA: TGTGCCAGCAGAACGGGACAGGGGGTCACCGGGGAGCTGTTTTTT. Its translation is CASRTGQGVTGELFF.

This clonotype was counted a few times. The gene calls are TRBV7-9 and TRBJ2-7, with 9 positions matching TRBD1. Germline V gene lookup returns CDR1 SEHNR and CDR2 FQNEAQ (reference sequence). CDR3 length: 15 amino acids. V lost 1 base to trimming and J lost 3 bases; unmatched junction nucleotides: 4. CDR3 DNA: TGTGCCAGCAGCTTAGAGGACAGGGGAATCTACGAGCAGTACTTC. Amino acids: CASSLEDRGIYEQYF. The full variable domain, with the rest looked up from reference TRBV7-9 and TRBJ2-7, is DTGVSQNPRHKITKRGQNVTFRCDPISEHNRLYWYRQTLGQGPEFLTYFQNEAQLEKSRLLSDRFSAERPKGSFSTLEIQRTEQGDSAMYLCASSLEDRGIYEQYFGPGTRLTVT.

Note on this clonotype: Since a much larger clone is just one base distant, this may be a read error. The genes are TRBV7-9 and TRBJ2-7; TRBD2 aligns across 9 bases. The CDR3 consists of 15 residues. Germline V lookup: CDR1 SEHNR, CDR2 FQNEAQ (reference sequence). CDR3 in amino acids: CASSLSGSAVDEQDF. CDR3 DNA sequence: TGTGCCAGCAGTCTTAGCGGGAGTGCAGTCGACGAGCAGGACTTC.

This chain connects TRBV7-3 to TRBJ1-6; 8 nucleotides align to TRBD1. This CDR3 spans 14 amino acids. V dropped 2 bases and J dropped 8; count of bases not matched to a gene: 2. In germline, CDR1 is SGHTA, CDR2 FQGTGA. The CDR3 region has the DNA TGTGCCAGCAGCTTACGGGACAGGTATTCACCCCTCCACTTT. The encoded protein is CASSLRDRYSPLHF.

This clonotype has more than one count but fewer than ten. The chain couples TRBV7-9 to TRBJ2-3; D unclear. The CDR3 sequence is 14 residues long. V gave up 2 bases and J gave up 0 bases, with 6 bases separating them. The germline CDR1 and CDR2 sequences are SEHNR and FQNEAQ (reference sequence). This CDR3 reads CASSLSVSTDTQYF. The CDR3, as DNA: TGTGCCAGCAGCTTATCGGTGAGCACAGATACGCAGTATTTT.

This clonotype was seen a few times. The chain recombines TRBV18 with TRBJ1-1; D not resolved. Germline assignment: CDR1 KGHSH and CDR2 LQKENI. With 1 base removed from V and 1 base from J, the gap between germline ends came to 13 bases. CDR3 length: 16 residues. As DNA, the CDR3 is TGTGCCAGCTCACCACTCCCTCAGAGGGCGAACACTGAAGCTTTCTTT. Translating gives CASSPLPQRANTEAFF.

This clonotype was seen many times. The rearrangement joins TRBV11-2 to TRBJ2-1, with TRBD2 as a possible D gene (5 bases). The CDR3 covers 17 residues. Trimming shortened V by 3 bases and J by 1 base, and 16 bases separated the two germline ends. CDR1 and CDR2 from the germline V gene are SGHAT and FQNNGV. The CDR3 DNA sequence: TGTGCCAGCAGCTTCCCCTCGGGGATGGGGTCCTACAATGAGCAGTTCTTC. Protein sequence: CASSFPSGMGSYNEQFF.

This clonotype appeared a few times. The J gene is TRBJ1-1, the V gene TRBV6-1; the D gene is possibly TRBD1 (5 bases). V was pared by 5 bases and J by 5 bases, with 12 bases between. The CDR3 is 13 amino acids. Germline loops: CDR1 MNHNS, CDR2 SASEGT. The CDR3 reads CASSWGGTTEAFF. The CDR3 region has the DNA TGTGCCAGCAGTTGGGGGGGTACGACTGAAGCTTTCTTT.

This clonotype was recorded a few times. The chain links TRBV10-1 to TRBJ1-1; tentatively, D is TRBD1 (6 bases). V was shortened by 4 bases and J by 1 base, with 16 bases between the two germline ends. The CDR3 has 16 amino acids. Germline V gives CDR1 WNHNN, CDR2 SYGVQD (reference sequence). CDR3 sequence reads: CASSGPRSGANTEAFF. The CDR3 coding sequence is TGCGCCAGCAGTGGACCCAGGTCAGGGGCGAACACTGAAGCTTTCTTT.

This clonotype was detected many times. The V and J genes are TRBV11-2 and TRBJ1-5; no reliable D call. V was trimmed by 5 bases and J by 3 bases, leaving 8 bases between them. Germline V gene sequence: CDR1 SGHAT, CDR2 FQNNGV. The CDR3 runs to 13 residues. The CDR3 reads CASSQSLNQPQHF. As DNA, the CDR3 is TGTGCCAGCAGCCAGAGTCTCAATCAGCCCCAGCATTTT. The full variable domain, with the rest looked up from reference TRBV11-2 and TRBJ1-5, is EAGVAQSPRYKIIEKRQSVAFWCNPISGHATLYWYQQILGQGPKLLIQFQNNGVVDDSQLPKDRFSAERLKGVDSTLKIQPAKLEDSAVYLCASSQSLNQPQHFGDGTRLSIL.

There are a few counts of this clonotype. The rearrangement links TRBV6-1 to TRBJ1-5; tentative D call: TRBD1 (6 bases). Germline V gene data show CDR1 as MNHNS and CDR2 as SASEGT. Trimming cost V 5 bases and J 0 bases, with 14 bases left between them. The CDR3 runs 16 residues. The CDR3 sequence: CASSKGQIYSNQPQHF. For the CDR3, the DNA is TGTGCCAGCAGTAAAGGACAGATCTATAGCAATCAGCCCCAGCATTTT.

This clonotype was observed a few times. This sequence joins TRBV19 and TRBJ2-7; 12 bases agree with TRBD2. V trimming: 3 bases; J trimming: 5 bases; junction bases outside the gene matches: 8. Germline lookup yields CDR1 LNHDA and CDR2 SQIVND (reference sequence). The CDR3 has 16 amino acids. The CDR3 protein is CASSILAGGPRNEQYF. The CDR3 coding sequence is TGTGCCAGTAGTATCCTAGCGGGAGGGCCTAGGAACGAGCAGTACTTC.

Only one count was recorded for this clonotype. The rearrangement joins TRBV7-6 to TRBJ2-6; 8 nucleotides match TRBD1. The CDR3 extends over 16 amino acids. CDR1 is SGHVS, CDR2 FNYEAQ, per germline. Losses at the gene ends were 5 bases for V and 3 bases for J; bases not matched to a gene: 6. The chain's CDR3 is CASSQNRGVGANVLTF. The CDR3 DNA follows: TGTGCCAGCAGCCAAAACAGGGGGGTTGGGGCCAACGTCCTGACTTTC.

This chain uses TRBV24-1 with TRBJ2-1, with 11 bases fitting TRBD1. The V gene's germline CDR1 is KGHDR and CDR2 SFDVKD. The CDR3 length is 13 residues. With V trimmed by 9 bases and J by 7 bases, 4 bases remained unmatched. The CDR3: CATQDRGRNEQFF. CDR3 nucleotides: TGTGCCACCCAGGACAGGGGGCGAAATGAGCAGTTCTTC.